A single sample is the source of the 18 T cell receptor beta chains below, sequenced in a study of T cell repertoires in cytomegalovirus infection. TCRdb redid the calling of the reads with MiXCR, one entry per CDR3 protein. Here the sample spans approximately 400,000 distinct CDR3 sequences, 30% to 40% being singletons. The sequencing input was PBMCs. These receptors all stem from a human donor in good health (CMV status not recorded). Some clones in this sample may be carry-over from other donors' samples.

This clonotype has more than one count but fewer than ten. The chain combines TRBV12-3 or TRBV12-4 with TRBJ2-2; D gene unclear. The CDR3 is 12 residues long. V was clipped by 6 bases and J by 7 bases, with 9 bases between them. The CDR3: CASSLSSGELFF. In DNA form, the CDR3 reads TGTGCCAGCAGCCTCAGTAGCGGGGAGCTGTTTTTT.

The chain employs TRBV20-1 and TRBJ2-3; 8 bases agree with TRBD2. V trimming: 3 bases; J trimming: 6 bases; junction bases outside the gene matches: 14. Germline loops: CDR1 DFQATT, CDR2 SNEGSKA (reference sequence). This CDR3 is 16 amino acids long. The CDR3 loop is CSARVRERGPGDTQYF. The CDR3, as DNA: TGCAGTGCTAGGGTTAGGGAGCGGGGGCCCGGGGATACGCAGTATTTT.

Ten or more counts support this clonotype. J is TRBJ1-5 and V is TRBV19, with D possibly matching TRBD1 (6 bases). Germline-derived CDR1 and CDR2 are LNHDA and SQIVND (reference sequence). V lost 7 bases and J 2 bases, leaving 15 bases between the germline ends. This CDR3 comprises 15 residues. The CDR3 sequence is CASNKGGNGNQPQHF. In nucleotides, the CDR3 is TGTGCCAGTAATAAAGGGGGTAATGGCAATCAGCCCCAGCATTTT.

This clonotype has ten or more counts. The chain uses TRBV19 and TRBJ1-5; D perhaps matches TRBD1 (6 bases). This CDR3 has 15 amino acids. CDR1 is LNHDA, CDR2 SQIVND, per germline (reference sequence). V gave up 4 bases and J gave up 7 bases, with 17 bases separating them. CDR3 sequence: CASSTSNRAGQPQHF. DNA for the CDR3: TGTGCCAGTAGTACCTCTAACAGGGCTGGACAGCCCCAGCATTTT.

The rearrangement joins TRBV10-2 to TRBJ2-4; TRBD1 agrees at 7 bases. Germline trimming cut 7 bases from V and 0 bases from J; bases unmatched to any gene: 9. The CDR3 length is 16 residues. Germline V gene sequence: CDR1 WSHSY, CDR2 SAAADI. CDR3 sequence (DNA): TGCGCCAGCAAGGAGCCCGGGACAGTAGCCAAAAACATTCAGTACTTC. Translation: CASKEPGTVAKNIQYF.

The table lists this clonotype with a few counts. The chain uses TRBV7-7 and TRBJ1-2; 11 bases fit TRBD1. CDR1 is SSHAT, CDR2 FNYEAQ, per germline (reference sequence). The ends lost 1 base at V and 4 bases at J; junction bases unmatched: 8. This CDR3 is built from 17 residues. The CDR3 loop reads CASSLEGQGGFGYGYTF. In nucleotides, the CDR3 is TGTGCCAGCAGCTTAGAGGGACAGGGGGGGTTCGGCTATGGCTACACCTTC.

This clonotype occurred a few times. The CDR3, as DNA: TGTGCCATCAGTGAGTCGGGCTGGAGGGATGAGCAGTTCTTC. Its translation: CAISESGWRDEQFF. The J gene is TRBJ2-1, the V gene TRBV10-3; the D gene is possibly TRBD2 (6 bases). The CDR3 runs 14 residues. Germline CDR1 and CDR2: ENHRY and SYGVKD. V lost 0 bases and J 8 bases, leaving 11 bases between the germline ends.

A word on this clonotype: This clone may be a read error of a much larger clone one base away. The V call is TRBV7-2, the J call TRBJ2-5; either TRBD1 or TRBD2 may fit D (5 bases each). From germline, CDR1 is SGHTA and CDR2 FQGNSA. The CDR3 spans 13 residues. DNA of the CDR3: TGTGCCAGCAGCTCGGGGACGGCAGAGACCAAGTACTTC. This encodes CASSSGTAETKYF.

This clonotype was observed at least ten times. The CDR3 loop is CASSLTGGYTYEQYF. The CDR3 DNA sequence: TGTGCCAGCAGCTTAACAGGGGGCTACACCTACGAGCAGTACTTC. V usage is TRBV7-2 and J usage is TRBJ2-7, with TRBD1 identical over 9 bases. Trimming removed 2 bases from V and 2 bases from J; junction bases left unmatched: 4. The CDR3 totals 15 residues. Germline CDR1 is SGHTA and CDR2 is FQGNSA.

This chain links TRBV5-1 with TRBJ2-3; 15 bases are shared with TRBD2. The CDR3 runs 17 residues. The germline CDR1 and CDR2 sequences are SGHRS and YFSETQ. Trimming cost V 3 bases and J 6 bases; bases outside gene matches: 8. The CDR3 region is CASSYGTSGGFLDTQYF. The CDR3 region has the DNA TGCGCCAGCAGCTATGGGACTAGCGGGGGGTTTTTGGATACGCAGTATTTT.

The table lists this clonotype with many counts. This chain connects TRBV7-2 to TRBJ2-7, with D tentatively TRBD2 (5 bases). The CDR3 has 19 amino acids. Germline V gene sequence: CDR1 SGHTA, CDR2 FQGNSA. V shed 7 bases and J shed 5 bases, with 33 bases lying between them. The CDR3 region has the DNA TGTGCCAGCAACTTCCCGATAGTCACCGGGCCTCGGCTGAGGGACGAGCAGTACTTC. It is translated as CASNFPIVTGPRLRDEQYF.

The table lists this clonotype with many counts. This sequence joins TRBV2 and TRBJ2-7, with unresolved D. This CDR3 region has 12 residues. Germline values: CDR1 SNHLY, CDR2 FYNNEI. V was shortened by 6 bases and J by 0 bases, with 6 bases between the two germline ends. Here the CDR3 DNA reads TGTGCCAGCAGCAAGGACTCCTACGAGCAGTACTTC. Protein sequence: CASSKDSYEQYF.

This clonotype ranks as medium-sized. The chain recombines TRBV4-2 with TRBJ2-4; 12 bases match TRBD2. The CDR3 is made up of 16 amino acids. The trim removed 0 bases at V and 8 bases at J, leaving 5 bases unmatched. The germline gives CDR1 LGHNA, CDR2 YNFKEQ. The DNA for the CDR3 is TGTGCCAGCAGCCAAGAAGCACTAGCGGGGGGAGACATTCAGTACTTC. Its translation is CASSQEALAGGDIQYF.

This clonotype was detected ten times or more. The rearrangement joins TRBV28 to TRBJ2-3, with 9 bases that match TRBD2. The CDR3 is 16 amino acids. Germline values: CDR1 MDHEN, CDR2 SYDVKM. V was pared by 4 bases and J by 2 bases, with 7 bases of the junction left unmatched. The CDR3 region has the DNA TGTGCCAGCAGTTCTCCGCTAGCGGGGCCCACAGATACGCAGTATTTT. Encoded protein: CASSSPLAGPTDTQYF.

This clonotype was observed a handful of times. The chain uses TRBV20-1 and TRBJ2-7, with D possibly TRBD2 on 6 matching bases. The CDR3 runs 12 residues. The germline V and J ends were trimmed by 3 bases and 6 bases, with 12 bases remaining between them. Germline CDR1 reads DFQATT; CDR2 reads SNEGSKA (reference sequence). The CDR3 sequence is CSASLGGSEQYF. The CDR3 DNA follows: TGCAGTGCTAGTCTCGGGGGAAGCGAGCAGTACTTC.

This clonotype has just a few counts. The rearrangement joins TRBV28 to TRBJ1-5; 8 bases match TRBD1. Germline loops: CDR1 MDHEN, CDR2 SYDVKM. Losses at the gene ends were 10 bases for V and 4 bases for J; bases not matched to a gene: 9. The CDR3 has 14 amino acids. CDR3 residues: CATLAGQANQPQHF. CDR3 bases: TGTGCCACCCTCGCGGGACAGGCAAATCAGCCCCAGCATTTT.

Ten or more counts support this clonotype. The chain couples TRBV7-8 to TRBJ2-1; D possibly corresponds to TRBD2 (5 bases). The CDR3 length is 13 residues. V lost 0 bases, J lost 10 bases, and 10 bases lay in between. CDR1 SGHVS and CDR2 FQNEAQ come from the germline V gene. CDR3 nucleotide sequence: TGTGCCAGCAGCTTAGCAGGGTGGAGGGAGCAGTTCTTC. This sequence encodes CASSLAGWREQFF.

The rearrangement joins TRBV29-1 to TRBJ1-1; no definite D call. CDR3 length: 12 amino acids. Trimming cost V 7 bases and J 1 base, with 10 bases left between them. Germline loops: CDR1 SQVTM, CDR2 ANQGSEA. This chain's CDR3 is CSALDGNTEAFF. The CDR3 bases are TGCAGCGCCCTGGACGGGAACACTGAAGCTTTCTTT.